Included here is one T cell receptor beta chain sequence, with context. This entry is derived from a study of T cells after posttransplantation cyclophosphamide. V lost 4 bases to trimming and J lost 1 base; unmatched junction nucleotides: 12. The germline gives CDR1 SGHKS, CDR2 YYEKEE (reference sequence). The CDR3 is made up of 17 amino acids. TCRdb's table, derived via immunoSEQ multiplex PCR, lists solely in-frame clones and lacks some. The table has fewer than 60,000 clones, 90% to 95% seen once. The chain combines TRBV5-5 with TRBJ2-5; 8 bases match TRBD2. Material: PBMCs. This receptor was identified in a woman in her thirties in good health and a related stem cell transplant donor. CDR3 coding DNA: TGTGCCAGCAGCCCCCGGGGGGGCGGGGGCGGCCAAGAGACCCAGTACTTC. Translated: CASSPRGGGGGQETQYF.